One and the same sample provided the 28 T cell receptor beta chains below, sequenced in a study of shared clonotypes between healthy human individuals. Sequencing used immunoSEQ multiplex PCR; TCRdb keeps in-frame clones, though not all of them. This sample carries millions of clones, over 90% of them seen once, and the ten largest clones take 0.39%. Sequenced material: naive CD4+ T cells from PBMCs. Subset given: CD45RA+ positively selected. Receptors originate from a man aged 18 to 29 in good health. Some clones in this sample may be carry-over from other donors' samples.

This rearrangement joins TRBV27 to TRBJ2-5, with 7 bases that match TRBD1. V trimming: 3 bases; J trimming: 4 bases; junction bases outside the gene matches: 2. The germline gives CDR1 MNHEY, CDR2 SMNVEV (reference sequence). This CDR3 is 13 amino acids long. The DNA for the CDR3 is TGTGCCAGCAGTTTTACAGGGGCAGAGACCCAGTACTTC. Encoded protein: CASSFTGAETQYF.

The rearrangement links TRBV7-2 to TRBJ2-7; 13 bases are a match to TRBD2. This CDR3 is built from 16 residues. J gave up 6 bases and V 5 bases, and 10 bases lay outside the gene matches. Germline values: CDR1 SGHTA, CDR2 FQGNSA. In DNA, the CDR3 is TGTGCCAGCAGCCCCCCTGGACTAGCGGGAGTCTCCGAGCAGTACTTC. This gives the protein CASSPPGLAGVSEQYF.

The chain links TRBV7-6 to TRBJ1-1, with 7 bases aligning to TRBD1. CDR3 size: 14 residues. Germline V gives CDR1 SGHVS, CDR2 FNYEAQ. J gave up 10 bases and V 0 bases, and 8 bases lay outside the gene matches. CDR3 amino acids: CASSLAGQSKGAFF. Here the CDR3 DNA reads TGTGCCAGCAGCTTAGCGGGACAGTCCAAGGGAGCTTTCTTT.

This chain joins TRBV11-2 and TRBJ2-1; TRBD2 agrees at 9 bases. The CDR3 contains 15 residues. Germline V gene data show CDR1 as SGHAT and CDR2 as FQNNGV. V was clipped by 1 base and J by 9 bases; unmatched bases: 7. The CDR3 reads CASSLGIAGEAEQFF. The DNA for the CDR3 is TGTGCCAGCAGCTTAGGGATAGCGGGAGAGGCTGAGCAGTTCTTC.

Concerning this clone itself: The sample carries other DNA sequences with the same CDR3. The V gene is TRBV18, the J gene TRBJ2-7; 9 bases match TRBD1. Germline CDR1 is KGHSH and CDR2 is LQKENI. The CDR3 is 15 residues long. Trimming took 3 bases from V and 1 from J; bases not matched to a gene: 4. The CDR3, as DNA: TGTGCCAGCTCACCCGCCGGACAGGGGTCCTACGAGCAGTACTTC. It is translated as CASSPAGQGSYEQYF.

The chain joins TRBV27 to TRBJ2-3; TRBD1 agrees at 7 bases. Germline trimming cut 5 bases from V and 8 bases from J; bases unmatched to any gene: 10. There are 14 residues in the CDR3. The germline V gene encodes CDR1 MNHEY and CDR2 SMNVEV (reference sequence). Written as DNA, the CDR3 is TGTGCCAGCAGTCCCCTGAGGGGGCCCGGTACGCAGTATTTT. As protein: CASSPLRGPGTQYF.

J is TRBJ1-6 and V is TRBV6-6; possibly TRBD1 for D (5 bases). Per germline, CDR1 MNHNY and CDR2 SVGAGI (reference sequence). This CDR3 comprises 13 residues. Trimming cost V 7 bases and J 9 bases, with 13 bases left between them. For the CDR3, the DNA is TGTGCCAGCAACCGGGACGGAATTTCACCCCTCCACTTT. Translation gives CASNRDGISPLHF.

The chain couples TRBV7-2 to TRBJ2-7, with D perhaps given as TRBD1 or TRBD2 (5 bases each). The V gene's germline CDR1 is SGHTA and CDR2 FQGNSA. The ends were cut back, 5 bases at V and 3 bases at J, with 14 bases in the middle. The CDR3 sequence is 14 residues long. The CDR3 loop reads CASSLGPGVYEQYF. The CDR3 DNA reads as TGTGCCAGCAGCCTGGGACCAGGCGTCTACGAGCAGTACTTC.

V gene TRBV6-5 combines with J gene TRBJ1-4; D ambiguous. This CDR3 is built from 15 residues. Trimming took off 8 bases at V and 8 bases at J, with 21 bases between the two ends. Germline V gives CDR1 MNHEY, CDR2 SVGAGI. DNA for the CDR3: TGTGCCAGCGCGACGGCATGGACGATAGGGGAAAAACTGTTTTTT. This translates into CASATAWTIGEKLFF.

The rearrangement joins TRBV13 to TRBJ2-1; D call uncertain. This CDR3 spans 13 amino acids. V lost 5 bases and J 2 bases, leaving 7 bases between the germline ends. From germline, CDR1 is PRHDT and CDR2 FYEKMQ (reference sequence). CDR3 loop: CASSLLPYNEQFF. The CDR3 bases are TGTGCCAGCAGCCTCCTACCCTACAATGAGCAGTTCTTC.

Concerning this clone: The same CDR3 arises from other DNA sequences in this sample as well. This rearrangement joins TRBV25-1 to TRBJ1-4; D gene ambiguous. The CDR3 loop spans 14 amino acids. Germline V gives CDR1 MGHDK, CDR2 SYGVNS. V dropped 1 base and J dropped 4 bases, with 7 bases sitting between them. For the CDR3, the DNA is TGTGCCAGCAGTGAATCTGGGAATAATGAAAAACTGTTTTTT. Its translation: CASSESGNNEKLFF. Looking up the rest from reference TRBV25-1 and TRBJ1-4 gives the full variable domain: EADIYQTPRYLVIGTGKKITLECSQTMGHDKMYWYQQDPGMELHLIHYSYGVNSTEKGDLSSESTVSRIRTEHFPLTLESARPSHTSQYLCASSESGNNEKLFFGSGTQLSVL.

The chain couples TRBV28 to TRBJ2-1; TRBD2 matches at 11 bases. CDR3 length: 18 amino acids. The V segment lost 3 bases and the J segment 4 bases; nucleotides outside the gene matches: 11. Germline V lookup: CDR1 MDHEN, CDR2 SYDVKM. The CDR3 DNA reads TGTGCCAGCAGTTTTCCAAAGAGCCGGACTAGCGGGTACAATGAGCAGTTCTTC. The encoded protein is CASSFPKSRTSGYNEQFF.

The rearrangement uses TRBV4-3 and TRBJ1-2; 9 bases are a match to TRBD1. J was trimmed by 2 bases and V by 4 bases; bases with no gene match: 8. The CDR3 has 16 amino acids. The germline V gene has CDR1 LGHNA and CDR2 YSLEER. The CDR3 nucleotides are TGCGCCAGCAGCCTACACCGGGACAGGGCGAACTATGGCTACACCTTC. Protein: CASSLHRDRANYGYTF.

The rearrangement joins TRBV7-9 to TRBJ1-3, with D perhaps TRBD1 (5 bases). The CDR3 is 15 residues long. Trimming stripped 7 bases from V and 1 base from J, with 14 bases between. Per the germline V gene, CDR1 is SEHNR and CDR2 is FQNEAQ (reference sequence). CDR3 amino acids: CASTLWGVSGNTIYF. In DNA form, the CDR3 reads TGTGCCAGCACCCTCTGGGGGGTATCTGGAAACACCATATATTTT.

This chain connects TRBV6-6 to TRBJ2-1, with D possibly matching TRBD2 (6 bases). The CDR3 has 16 residues. V dropped 6 bases and J dropped 2 bases, with 17 bases sitting between them. Germline V lookup: CDR1 MNHNY, CDR2 SVGAGI (reference sequence). Written as DNA, the CDR3 is TGTGCCAGCAGAACTCGTACTAGCACAGCCTACAATGAGCAGTTCTTC. Residues: CASRTRTSTAYNEQFF.

The chain carries TRBV7-6 and TRBJ2-7; TRBD2 matches at 9 bases. V was clipped by 5 bases and J by 5 bases; unmatched bases: 7. The CDR3 spans 14 residues. Looked up from germline, CDR1 is SGHVS and CDR2 is FNYEAQ. Written as DNA, the CDR3 is TGTGCCAGCAGCCTTAGCGGGAGTGTCAACGAGCAGTACTTC. It encodes CASSLSGSVNEQYF. Variable domain in full (rest from reference TRBV7-6 and TRBJ2-7): GAGVSQSPRYKVTKRGQDVALRCDPISGHVSLYWYRQALGQGPEFLTYFNYEAQQDKSGLPNDRFSAERPEGSISTLTIQRTEQRDSAMYRCASSLSGSVNEQYFGPGTRLTVT.

To note about this clone: Other DNA sequences in this sample translate to the same CDR3. This chain links TRBV11-2 with TRBJ1-2; D not certain. Germline V gene data show CDR1 as SGHAT and CDR2 as FQNNGV. V dropped 0 bases and J dropped 4 bases, with 3 bases sitting between them. CDR3 length: 12 amino acids. The DNA for the CDR3 is TGTGCCAGCAGCTTAGAAGGCTATGGCTACACCTTC. Protein product: CASSLEGYGYTF.

This sequence joins TRBV14 and TRBJ2-3, with D uncertain. Germline V gene sequence: CDR1 SGHDN, CDR2 FVKESK. CDR3 length: 19 residues. V lost 0 bases to trimming and J lost 0 bases, with 19 bases between them. CDR3 coding DNA: TGTGCCAGCAGCCAAGATGGATTGGGGAATAGACCTAGCACAGATACGCAGTATTTT. Protein sequence: CASSQDGLGNRPSTDTQYF.

This chain connects TRBV11-2 to TRBJ1-3; D gene ambiguous. V was trimmed by 4 bases and J by 3 bases, leaving 7 bases between them. The CDR3 sequence is 13 residues long. Germline assignment: CDR1 SGHAT and CDR2 FQNNGV. This CDR3 is CASSSWRGNTIYF. In DNA form, the CDR3 reads TGTGCCAGCAGCTCCTGGCGTGGAAACACCATATATTTT.

On this clone itself: The sample has other DNA sequences that encode this CDR3 too. The chain joins TRBV28 to TRBJ1-1; D not resolved. Germline loops: CDR1 MDHEN, CDR2 SYDVKM. Trimming left V 6 bases short and J 1 base short, with 9 bases between. This CDR3 is built from 13 residues. CDR3 sequence: CASSGPPNTEAFF. The CDR3 DNA follows: TGTGCCAGCAGCGGGCCCCCGAACACTGAAGCTTTCTTT. The full variable domain, with the rest looked up from reference TRBV28 and TRBJ1-1, is DVKVTQSSRYLVKRTGEKVFLECVQDMDHENMFWYRQDPGLGLRLIYFSYDVKMKEKGDIPEGYSVSREKKERFSLILESASTNQTSMYLCASSGPPNTEAFFGQGTRLTVV.

V gene TRBV29-1 combines with J gene TRBJ1-1; D is unresolved. The V gene's germline CDR1 is SQVTM and CDR2 ANQGSEA. V lost 4 bases and J lost 5, with 14 bases in between. The CDR3 sequence is 13 residues long. In DNA, the CDR3 is TGCAGCGTTGCCCCGGCGCCTGAAACTGAAGCTTTCTTT. Amino acid sequence: CSVAPAPETEAFF.

In this sample, this clone turned up once. Other DNA variants within this sample encode the same CDR3. The V call is TRBV5-1, the J call TRBJ1-1, with D possibly TRBD1 on 5 matching bases. Per germline, CDR1 SGHRS and CDR2 YFSETQ. The CDR3 has 14 residues. Trimming stripped 1 base from V and 0 bases from J, with 7 bases between. The CDR3 DNA follows: TGCGCCAGCAGCTTGCTGGGGGTGAACACTGAAGCTTTCTTT. Its translation: CASSLLGVNTEAFF.

This rearrangement joins TRBV5-1 to TRBJ2-3; D is perhaps TRBD1 or TRBD2 (5 bases each). The CDR3 covers 15 residues. CDR1 SGHRS and CDR2 YFSETQ come from the germline V gene. V shed 0 bases and J shed 4 bases, with 12 bases lying between them. CDR3 sequence (DNA): TGCGCCAGCAGCTTGGGTGGGGGAGACGCAGATACGCAGTATTTT. Protein sequence: CASSLGGGDADTQYF.

The chain has TRBV27 and TRBJ2-3; the match to TRBD1 covers 9 bases. J was trimmed by 3 bases and V by 6 bases; bases with no gene match: 7. Germline CDR1 is MNHEY and CDR2 is SMNVEV (reference sequence). There are 15 residues in the CDR3. CDR3 amino acids: CASSRGTGRTDTQYF. The DNA of the CDR3 is TGTGCCAGCAGCCGGGGGACAGGGAGAACAGATACGCAGTATTTT.

The genes are TRBV2 and TRBJ2-1; weak D call: TRBD2 (5 bases). Germline assignment: CDR1 SNHLY and CDR2 FYNNEI. The length of the CDR3 is 14 residues. V gave up 6 bases and J gave up 7 bases, with 16 bases separating them. DNA of the CDR3: TGTGCCAGCAGAGACCTCATCCCGGGGAATGAGCAGTTCTTC. This codes for CASRDLIPGNEQFF.

The chain joins TRBV5-1 to TRBJ2-1, with 7 bases matching TRBD2. V lost 1 base and J lost 6; bases outside the gene matches: 7. CDR3 length equals 15 residues. Germline V gives CDR1 SGHRS, CDR2 YFSETQ. The CDR3 DNA sequence: TGCGCCAGCAGCTTGCGACTAGCCGTGGGCAATGAGCAGTTCTTC. Translated, it gives CASSLRLAVGNEQFF.

This chain links TRBV10-2 with TRBJ2-7, with 10 bases aligning to TRBD2. The CDR3 has 15 residues. V gave up 3 bases and J gave up 3 bases; unmatched junction bases: 5. Germline-derived CDR1 and CDR2 are WSHSY and SAAADI. CDR3 in amino acids: CASSEGSGGHYEQYF. The CDR3 nucleotides read TGCGCCAGCAGTGAAGGTAGCGGGGGGCACTACGAGCAGTACTTC.

CDR3 protein: CASSYPRTSGSWELFF. The CDR3 nucleotides read TGTGCCAGCAGTTACCCGCGGACTAGCGGGAGTTGGGAGCTGTTTTTT. This chain uses TRBV6-6 with TRBJ2-2, with TRBD2 matching 13 bases. The CDR3 loop spans 16 amino acids. J was trimmed by 9 bases and V by 2 bases; bases with no gene match: 6. Germline loops: CDR1 MNHNY, CDR2 SVGAGI (reference sequence).